The 28 T cell receptor beta chains in this list originate from one sample, sequenced in a study of blood T cell repertoires in COVID-19. Profiled with immunoSEQ multiplex PCR; TCRdb holds only in-frame clones, not every one. The repertoire holds about 210,000 clones, with under 90% as singletons. Sequencing was carried out using peripheral blood. The receptors shown here come from a woman aged 40-49 years with active or convalescent COVID-19.

The chain carries TRBV6-4 and TRBJ1-4, with TRBD1 as a possible D gene (6 bases). CDR3 length: 15 amino acids. Trimming stripped 6 bases from V and 4 bases from J, with 15 bases between. Germline lookup yields CDR1 MRHNA and CDR2 SNTAGT. This CDR3 reads CASSPTGNHNEKLFF. The CDR3 region has the DNA TGTGCCAGCAGCCCCACAGGGAACCATAATGAAAAACTGTTTTTT.

V and J are TRBV5-1 and TRBJ2-5; 10 bases agree with TRBD2. The CDR3 consists of 15 residues. CDR1 is SGHRS and CDR2 is YFSETQ in the germline V gene. Trimming removed 5 bases from V and 5 bases from J; junction bases left unmatched: 9. CDR3 sequence reads: CASRTSGDLGETQYF. The CDR3 nucleotides are TGCGCCAGCAGAACTAGCGGGGATTTGGGGGAGACCCAGTACTTC. Filled out from reference TRBV5-1 and TRBJ2-5, the complete variable domain reads KAGVTQTPRYLIKTRGQQVTLSCSPISGHRSVSWYQQTPGQGLQFLFEYFSETQRNKGNFPGRFSGRQFSNSRSEMNVSTLELGDSALYLCASRTSGDLGETQYFGPGTRLLVL.

This clone occurred once. The J gene is TRBJ1-2, the V gene TRBV25-1, with 12 bases aligning to TRBD1. The CDR3 is made up of 14 amino acids. With 8 bases clipped from V and 6 bases from J, the junction kept 7 bases outside the gene matches. CDR1 and CDR2 (germline): MGHDK, SYGVNS. The CDR3 reads CASWPGQGAHGYTF. Written as DNA, the CDR3 is TGTGCCAGCTGGCCGGGACAGGGGGCTCATGGCTACACCTTC.

CDR3: CASSPRVSYNSPLHF. CDR3 sequence (DNA): TGTGCCAGCAGCCCCCGGGTTAGCTATAATTCACCCCTCCACTTT. This chain joins TRBV6-5 and TRBJ1-6; D call uncertain. Looked up from germline, CDR1 is MNHEY and CDR2 is SVGAGI. This CDR3 comprises 15 residues. With 6 bases removed from V and 3 bases from J, the gap between germline ends came to 12 bases.

Turning to this clone: One end of the junction is discordant with germline, which a read error may explain. The genes are TRBV2 and TRBJ2-7, with 7 bases lining up with TRBD1. This CDR3 has 15 residues. Germline CDR1 reads SNHLY; CDR2 reads FYNNEI. The CDR3 loop is CASREGGLLFYEQYF. CDR3 sequence (DNA): TGTGCCAGCAGGGAAGGGGGCCTCCTTTTTTACGAGCAGTACTTC.

The CDR3, as DNA: TGCGCCAGCAGCTTGGCCACGGGGTCTGGGGCCAACGTCCTGACTTTC. This sequence encodes CASSLATGSGANVLTF. The chain couples TRBV5-1 to TRBJ2-6, with D possibly matching TRBD2 (5 bases). The CDR3 runs 16 residues. Trimming pared 0 bases from V and 1 base from J, leaving 8 bases between. Germline values: CDR1 SGHRS, CDR2 YFSETQ.

The CDR3 DNA follows: TGTGCCACCTCGGAAGGGGGCGCGTTTGGAGAAAAACTGTTTTTT. Residues: CATSEGGAFGEKLFF. J is TRBJ1-4 and V is TRBV15; 7 bases map to TRBD1. The junction had 14 bases not matched to a gene; V was cut back by 8 bases and J by 8 bases. CDR1 and CDR2 from the germline V gene are LNHNV and YYDKDF (reference sequence). This CDR3 is 15 amino acids long.

A few counts support this clone. The sample contains more than one DNA sequence encoding this CDR3. J is TRBJ2-3 and V is TRBV5-4; 9 positions agree with TRBD2. This CDR3 is 16 amino acids long. CDR1 and CDR2 (germline): SGHNT, YYREEE (reference sequence). With V trimmed by 4 bases and J by 2 bases, 8 bases remained unmatched. CDR3 in amino acids: CASSQSGGRSTDTQYF. CDR3 DNA: TGTGCCAGCAGCCAAAGCGGGGGGCGATCCACAGATACGCAGTATTTT.

The CDR3 here is CASSYTGGTEAFF. The CDR3 DNA follows: TGTGCCAGCAGCTATACAGGGGGGACTGAAGCTTTCTTT. The chain combines TRBV11-2 with TRBJ1-1; 8 bases match TRBD1. This CDR3 has 13 residues. Germline trimming cut 4 bases from V and 5 bases from J; bases unmatched to any gene: 3. The V gene's germline CDR1 is SGHAT and CDR2 FQNNGV. Drawing the rest from reference TRBV11-2 and TRBJ1-1, the complete variable domain is EAGVAQSPRYKIIEKRQSVAFWCNPISGHATLYWYQQILGQGPKLLIQFQNNGVVDDSQLPKDRFSAERLKGVDSTLKIQPAKLEDSAVYLCASSYTGGTEAFFGQGTRLTVV.

The V and J genes are TRBV30 and TRBJ1-2, with D uncertain. This CDR3 has 12 residues. Germline lookup yields CDR1 GTSNPN and CDR2 SVGIG (reference sequence). Trimming cost V 2 bases and J 7 bases, with 11 bases left between them. In nucleotides, the CDR3 is TGTGCCTGGAGTACGTCAGCGCGTGGCTACACCTTC. Residues: CAWSTSARGYTF.

The chain couples TRBV4-1 to TRBJ1-2; D is ambiguous. Deletions cut 0 bases from V and 5 bases from J, with 13 bases between. This CDR3 region has 15 residues. Germline values: CDR1 MGHRA, CDR2 YSYEKL. CDR3: CASSQDGGGTYGYTF. The DNA for the CDR3 is TGCGCCAGCAGCCAAGACGGCGGAGGAACGTATGGCTACACCTTC.

A few counts support this clone. CDR3 loop: CAWSSNPGEAFF. The CDR3 nucleotides read TGTGCCTGGAGTTCAAATCCGGGTGAAGCTTTCTTT. The chain links TRBV30 to TRBJ1-1, with D uncertain. Germline CDR1 reads GTSNPN; CDR2 reads SVGIG (reference sequence). This CDR3 is built from 12 residues. Trimming removed 2 bases at V and 7 bases at J, with 11 bases between.

The chain recombines TRBV12-3 or TRBV12-4 with TRBJ1-1; D is unresolved. CDR3 length: 12 residues. Trimming stripped 6 bases from V and 2 bases from J, with 7 bases between. The CDR3 DNA is TGTGCCAGCAGCCCCCCTAACACTGAAGCTTTCTTT. Amino acids: CASSPPNTEAFF.

This clone was detected once. This sequence joins TRBV28 and TRBJ2-5, with D maybe TRBD1 (6 bases). From germline, CDR1 is MDHEN and CDR2 SYDVKM. The V end was cut by 6 bases, the J end by 4 bases, with 15 bases between. The CDR3 is 14 residues long. The CDR3: CASSLYRAGETQYF. Here the CDR3 DNA reads TGTGCCAGCAGCCTTTACAGGGCAGGAGAGACCCAGTACTTC. The variable domain in full, completed from reference TRBV28 and TRBJ2-5, reads DVKVTQSSRYLVKRTGEKVFLECVQDMDHENMFWYRQDPGLGLRLIYFSYDVKMKEKGDIPEGYSVSREKKERFSLILESASTNQTSMYLCASSLYRAGETQYFGPGTRLLVL.

The J gene is TRBJ1-5, the V gene TRBV28; the match to TRBD1 covers 12 bases. V lost 6 bases, J lost 10 bases, and 10 bases stayed unmatched. Germline-derived CDR1 and CDR2 are MDHEN and SYDVKM. This CDR3 has 15 amino acids. DNA of the CDR3: TGTGCCAGCAGCCCGGGACAGGGGGCGGTTGGACCCCAGCATTTT. Its protein is CASSPGQGAVGPQHF. Combining the CDR3 with reference TRBV28 and TRBJ1-5 gives the whole variable domain DVKVTQSSRYLVKRTGEKVFLECVQDMDHENMFWYRQDPGLGLRLIYFSYDVKMKEKGDIPEGYSVSREKKERFSLILESASTNQTSMYLCASSPGQGAVGPQHFGDGTRLSIL.

The V and J genes are TRBV15 and TRBJ2-5; the D gene is possibly TRBD2 (6 bases). The germline V gene encodes CDR1 LNHNV and CDR2 YYDKDF (reference sequence). CDR3 length equals 14 residues. Trimming left V 0 bases short and J 10 bases short, with 15 bases between. In DNA, the CDR3 is TGTGCCACCAGCAGAGAGGAGCTGCCGGGGGACCAGTACTTC. Its translation: CATSREELPGDQYF.

This chain joins TRBV2 and TRBJ1-6; 8 nucleotides agree with TRBD1. Germline CDR1 SNHLY, CDR2 FYNNEI. The J segment lost 8 bases and the V segment lost 6 bases, leaving 3 bases of the junction unmatched. The CDR3 has 13 amino acids. The CDR3 region is CASRTGVDSPLHF. The CDR3 coding sequence is TGTGCCAGCAGGACAGGGGTAGATTCACCCCTCCACTTT.

This clone turned up a few times. V is TRBV5-1 and J is TRBJ1-6, with 7 nucleotides matching TRBD1. With V trimmed by 5 bases and J by 7 bases, 12 bases remained unmatched. Germline V gives CDR1 SGHRS, CDR2 YFSETQ. CDR3 length equals 16 residues. Here the CDR3 DNA reads TGCGCCAGCAGTCAATCGAGGGACAGTCTAAATTCACCCCTCCACTTT. Amino acid sequence: CASSQSRDSLNSPLHF.

The chain uses TRBV27 and TRBJ1-2; 11 bases map to TRBD1. The CDR3 covers 15 residues. CDR1 is MNHEY and CDR2 is SMNVEV in the germline V gene (reference sequence). V lost 4 bases, J lost 5 bases, and 6 bases stayed unmatched. CDR3 in amino acids: CASSSGQGGNYGYTF. The CDR3, as DNA: TGTGCCAGCAGTTCGGGACAGGGGGGTAATTATGGCTACACCTTC.

The V call is TRBV7-6, the J call TRBJ2-5, with D perhaps TRBD1 (10 bases). V was clipped by 3 bases and J by 1 base, with 24 bases between them. CDR1 is SGHVS, CDR2 FNYEAQ, per germline. This CDR3 comprises 19 residues. The CDR3, as DNA: TGTGCCAGCAGCTTCGGGACAGGGGTAGTAGCGGGAGTCCAAGAGACCCAGTACTTC. It is translated as CASSFGTGVVAGVQETQYF.

This chain links TRBV28 with TRBJ1-4; D gene ambiguous. This CDR3 contains 16 residues. Trimming stripped 8 bases from V and 0 bases from J, with 16 bases between. Looked up from germline, CDR1 is MDHEN and CDR2 is SYDVKM. The CDR3 DNA follows: TGTGCCAGCCAATCACCCGAAGCTGCAACTAATGAAAAACTGTTTTTT. This gives the protein CASQSPEAATNEKLFF.

The chain is built from TRBV10-3 and TRBJ2-7; 9 nucleotides agree with TRBD2. The CDR3 loop spans 17 amino acids. V dropped 3 bases and J dropped 3; count of bases not matched to a gene: 12. Germline V gene sequence: CDR1 ENHRY, CDR2 SYGVKD. CDR3 protein: CAISDVVAGVKGYEQYF. As DNA, the CDR3 is TGTGCCATCAGTGACGTGGTAGCGGGAGTAAAAGGCTACGAGCAGTACTTC.

The chain links TRBV27 to TRBJ2-7; 8 bases are shared with TRBD2. The CDR3 length is 17 residues. CDR1 and CDR2 from the germline V gene are MNHEY and SMNVEV (reference sequence). V dropped 5 bases and J dropped 0; count of bases not matched to a gene: 12. The CDR3 sequence is CASSPISAGVSSYEQYF. In DNA, the CDR3 is TGTGCCAGCAGTCCAATCTCAGCGGGAGTTTCCTCCTACGAGCAGTACTTC.

This clone was seen only once. The chain joins TRBV5-6 to TRBJ2-3; unclear D gene. Germline-derived CDR1 and CDR2 are SGHDT and YYEEEE. This CDR3 contains 13 residues. The ends were cut back, 0 bases at V and 3 bases at J, with 5 bases in the middle. Here the CDR3 reads CASSLVGTDTQYF. For the CDR3, the DNA is TGTGCCAGCAGCTTGGTCGGGACAGATACGCAGTATTTT.

The J gene is TRBJ1-5, the V gene TRBV6-2 or TRBV6-3, with 9 bases aligning to TRBD1. The J segment lost 1 base and the V segment lost 5 bases, leaving 6 bases of the junction unmatched. The CDR3 spans 16 residues. Germline V gives CDR1 MNHEY, CDR2 SVGEGT. The CDR3 DNA sequence: TGTGCCAGCAGTCTTAGGACAGGGGCAAGCAATCAGCCCCAGCATTTT. Residues: CASSLRTGASNQPQHF.

This chain connects TRBV3-1 (or the pseudogene TRBV3-2) to TRBJ2-7, with D hard to call. This CDR3 is built from 11 residues. CDR1 and CDR2 from the germline V gene are LGHDT and YNNKEL (reference sequence). V was trimmed by 3 bases and J by 6 bases, leaving 6 bases between them. The CDR3 DNA is TGTGCCAGCAGCCAGTCGGGCGAGCAGTACTTC. Amino acid sequence: CASSQSGEQYF.

This clone showed up just a few times. The chain recombines TRBV7-6 with TRBJ1-4; D perhaps matches TRBD1 (5 bases). Germline V gene data show CDR1 as SGHVS and CDR2 as FNYEAQ. Between the trimmed V and J ends, which lost 5 bases and 7 bases, there was a span of 23 bases. The CDR3 runs to 17 residues. The CDR3 DNA reads TGTGCCAGCAGCCAGCCCTGGGCGGGGCAAAGAGGTGAAAAACTGTTTTTT. It yields the protein CASSQPWAGQRGEKLFF.

V and J are TRBV29-1 and TRBJ2-5; the match to TRBD1 covers 9 bases. There are 15 residues in the CDR3. Germline CDR1 is SQVTM and CDR2 is ANQGSEA. V trimming: 6 bases; J trimming: 5 bases; junction bases outside the gene matches: 13. Written as DNA, the CDR3 is TGCAGCGTCCGTCCCGGGACAGGGACGTGGGAGACCCAGTACTTC. Its protein is CSVRPGTGTWETQYF.